Below are 10 T cell receptor beta chains sequenced from a single sample in a study of a mutant IDH1 vaccine in newly diagnosed glioma. Some clones are missing from TCRdb's copy, which holds only in-frame ones; the method was immunoSEQ multiplex PCR. Here the sample spans 60,000 to 75,000 clones, around 74% being singletons. Stated time point: baseline, week 1 (first vaccination visit). Treatment meaning: pre-vaccination baseline after standard-of-care therapy. The specimen was PBMCs, collected from a glioma patient treated with radiotherapy, temozolomide or both. Source of these receptors: a man in his forties or fifties with glioma.

This chain uses TRBV29-1 with TRBJ2-7; 9 nucleotides match TRBD1. Germline V gene data show CDR1 as SQVTM and CDR2 as ANQGSEA. J lost 4 bases, V lost 7 bases, and 14 bases had no gene match. This CDR3 contains 15 residues. CDR3 sequence (DNA): TGCAGCGCGACCTTGGTGACAGGGGGTCGGTACGAGCAGTACTTC. Amino acids: CSATLVTGGRYEQYF.

The DNA for the CDR3 is TGTGCCAGCAGCTTTTATAACCTAGCGGGGGGCCGGTCAGATACGCAGTATTTT. It yields the protein CASSFYNLAGGRSDTQYF. The chain uses TRBV4-2 and TRBJ2-3, with 11 bases that match TRBD2. The CDR3 length is 18 residues. V shed 5 bases, J shed 4 bases, and the junction held 14 bases outside the gene matches. Germline V gene sequence: CDR1 LGHNA, CDR2 YNFKEQ.

This chain connects TRBV20-1 to TRBJ1-1; TRBD1 might be the D (5 bases). CDR3 size: 10 residues. V was clipped by 6 bases and J by 8 bases, with 10 bases between them. The germline V gene encodes CDR1 DFQATT and CDR2 SNEGSKA (reference sequence). CDR3 loop: CSASGWEAFF. DNA for the CDR3: TGCAGTGCATCAGGGTGGGAAGCTTTCTTT.

The J gene is TRBJ2-7, the V gene TRBV18; maybe TRBD2 (6 bases). Trimming stripped 1 base from V and 6 bases from J, with 7 bases between. Germline CDR1 and CDR2: KGHSH and LQKENI. The CDR3 spans 12 residues. The CDR3 DNA reads as TGTGCCAGCTCACCACTGGGGGGCGAGCAGTACTTC. It is translated as CASSPLGGEQYF. The variable domain in full, completed from reference TRBV18 and TRBJ2-7, reads NAGVMQNPRHLVRRRGQEARLRCSPMKGHSHVYWYRQLPEEGLKFMVYLQKENIIDESGMPKERFSAEFPKEGPSILRIQQVVRGDSAAYFCASSPLGGEQYFGPGTRLTVT.

The genes are TRBV2 and TRBJ2-4, with D perhaps matching TRBD1 (6 bases). V was cut by 0 bases and J by 1 base, with 13 bases left in between. The CDR3 has 17 amino acids. Germline CDR1 SNHLY, CDR2 FYNNEI. For the CDR3, the DNA is TGTGCCAGCAGTGAAGCGCTTTCAGGGGTGGCCAAAAACATTCAGTACTTC. Protein sequence: CASSEALSGVAKNIQYF.

The chain links TRBV10-3 to TRBJ1-1; tentative D call: TRBD1 (6 bases). CDR3 size: 15 residues. CDR1 is ENHRY and CDR2 is SYGVKD in the germline V gene. Trimming took off 6 bases at V and 4 bases at J, with 18 bases between the two ends. In DNA, the CDR3 is TGTGCCATCAGGTACCTACAGGGAGAGGGCACTGAAGCTTTCTTT. The encoded protein is CAIRYLQGEGTEAFF.

V usage is TRBV19 and J usage is TRBJ1-1, with no clear D. V gave up 6 bases and J gave up 5 bases, with 13 bases separating them. This CDR3 comprises 13 residues. Germline CDR1 and CDR2: LNHDA and SQIVND (reference sequence). CDR3 amino acids: CASRASSGTEAFF. The CDR3 DNA reads TGTGCCAGTAGAGCCTCTTCGGGGACTGAAGCTTTCTTT.

This rearrangement joins TRBV6-5 to TRBJ2-2, with D tentatively TRBD1 or TRBD2 (5 bases each). Germline values: CDR1 MNHEY, CDR2 SVGAGI. V was clipped by 8 bases and J by 1 base, with 11 bases between them. This CDR3 spans 14 amino acids. Written as DNA, the CDR3 is TGTGCCAGCTGGTCTGGGGGGAACACCGGGGAGCTGTTTTTT. This sequence encodes CASWSGGNTGELFF.

The V and J genes are TRBV28 and TRBJ2-5; D is uncertain. Trimming cost V 5 bases and J 5 bases, with 9 bases left between them. Germline values: CDR1 MDHEN, CDR2 SYDVKM. The CDR3 sequence is 12 residues long. This CDR3 is CASSPPRETQYF. Here the CDR3 DNA reads TGTGCCAGCAGTCCACCACGGGAGACCCAGTACTTC.

This clone was observed at least ten times. The genes are TRBV5-1 and TRBJ2-5; TRBD1 aligns across 7 bases. With V trimmed by 4 bases and J by 4 bases, 10 bases remained unmatched. CDR3 size: 15 residues. Germline V gene lookup returns CDR1 SGHRS and CDR2 YFSETQ. Here the CDR3 DNA reads TGCGCCAGCAGCAATTCCGGGACAGTGGGAGAGACCCAGTACTTC. Translation: CASSNSGTVGETQYF. The full variable domain, with the rest looked up from reference TRBV5-1 and TRBJ2-5, is KAGVTQTPRYLIKTRGQQVTLSCSPISGHRSVSWYQQTPGQGLQFLFEYFSETQRNKGNFPGRFSGRQFSNSRSEMNVSTLELGDSALYLCASSNSGTVGETQYFGPGTRLLVL.